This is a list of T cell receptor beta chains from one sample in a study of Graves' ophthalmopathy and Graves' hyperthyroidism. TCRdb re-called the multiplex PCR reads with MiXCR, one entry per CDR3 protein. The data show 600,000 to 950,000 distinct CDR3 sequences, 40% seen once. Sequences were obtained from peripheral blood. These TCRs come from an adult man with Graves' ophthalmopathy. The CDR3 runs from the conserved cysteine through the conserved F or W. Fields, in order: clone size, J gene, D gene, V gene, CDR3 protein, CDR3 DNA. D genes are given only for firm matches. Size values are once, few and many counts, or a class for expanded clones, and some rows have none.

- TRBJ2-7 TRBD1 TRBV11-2 CASSLETWTGGKNCEQYF TGTGCCAGCAGCTTAGAGACCTGGACAGGGGGCAAGAACTGCGAGCAGTACTTC
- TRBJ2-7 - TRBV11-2 CASSPRRGTYEQYF TGTGCCAGCAGCCCCCGTAGGGGTACCTACGAGCAGTACTTC
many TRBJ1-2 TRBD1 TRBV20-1 CSARGGGGNGYTF TGCAGTGCTAGAGGTGGAGGGGGCAATGGCTACACCTTC
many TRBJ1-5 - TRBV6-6 CASRTTRGNQPQHF TGTGCCAGCAGGACAACTCGGGGCAATCAGCCCCAGCATTTT
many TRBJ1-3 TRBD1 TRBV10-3 CAITRDSKSNTIYF TGTGCCATCACTCGGGACAGCAAATCAAACACCATATATTTT
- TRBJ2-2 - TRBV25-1 CASSYSPELAPFTGELFF TGTGCCAGCAGTTACTCACCGGAGCTAGCGCCGTTCACCGGGGAGCTGTTTTTT
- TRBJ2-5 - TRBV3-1 CASSLAGVHEETQYF TGTGCCAGCAGCCTAGCCGGGGTTCACGAAGAGACCCAGTACTTC
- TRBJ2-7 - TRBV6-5 CASSDGRGVYEQYF TGTGCCAGCAGTGATGGCAGGGGGGTCTACGAGCAGTACTTC
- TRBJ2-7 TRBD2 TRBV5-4 CASGAGLGSSYEQYF TGTGCCAGCGGTGCGGGACTAGGGAGCTCCTACGAGCAGTACTTC
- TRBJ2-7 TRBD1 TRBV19 CASSTYGQDFSYEQYF TGTGCCAGTAGTACCTATGGACAGGACTTCTCCTACGAGCAGTACTTC
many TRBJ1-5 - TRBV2 CASSDNPDQPQHF TGTGCCAGCAGCGATAACCCCGATCAGCCCCAGCATTTT
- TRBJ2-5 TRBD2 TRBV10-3 CAATFAGGQETQYF TGTGCCGCCACTTTTGCGGGGGGACAAGAGACCCAGTACTTC
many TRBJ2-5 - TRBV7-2 CASSLGTGRQETQYF TGTGCCAGCAGCTTGGGTACAGGGAGGCAAGAGACCCAGTACTTC
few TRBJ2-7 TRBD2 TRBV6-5 CASSYLASGQYEQYF TGTGCCAGCAGTTACTTAGCTAGCGGGCAGTACGAGCAGTACTTC
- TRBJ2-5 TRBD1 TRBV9 CASSLYGTGHSFQETQYF TGTGCCAGCAGTTTATACGGGACAGGCCATTCTTTCCAAGAGACCCAGTACTTC
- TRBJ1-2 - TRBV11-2 CASSPSGFAYGYTF TGTGCCAGCAGCCCATCAGGGTTTGCCTATGGCTACACCTTC
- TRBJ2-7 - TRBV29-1 CSAAGGLGAYEQYF TGCAGCGCCGCCGGAGGGCTAGGAGCCTACGAGCAGTACTTC
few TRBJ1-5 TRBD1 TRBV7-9 CASSLGAGQGLDQPQHF TGTGCCAGCAGCTTAGGGGCCGGACAGGGGCTAGATCAGCCCCAGCATTTT